The TCR beta chain under discussion was sequenced for a study of T cell responses to AZD1222 COVID-19 vaccine. This CDR3 comprises 20 residues. A word on this clone: Its antigen is as yet unknown.

Study-level results: Donors in the cohort were predominantly white British and more often female, and clonal diversity was possibly underestimated. Close to half of all spike-specific TCRs reportedly target regions of the variants that are unmutated.

The protocol was immunoSEQ multiplex PCR, while the TCRdb copy is restricted to in-frame clones and leaves out a portion. The sample lists approximately 110,000 clones, more than 75% seen once, with about 7.8% in the top ten. The sample in question was peripheral blood, obtained on day 0 of AZD1222 vaccination. J is TRBJ2-2 and V is TRBV7-5; the D segment call TRBD2 is taken from the table without a DNA check. TRBV7-5 is deemed a pseudogene. The source is an adult in good health. CDR3 region: CVRSSPGTSGEGRFTGELFF. CDR3 sequence (DNA): TGTGTCAGAAGCTCCCCCGGGACTAGCGGCGAGGGACGTTTCACCGGGGAGCTGTTTTTT.